The 32 T cell receptor beta chains below were found in one sample sequenced in a study of T-cell reconstitution after alpha-beta-depleted transplantation in children. Unique molecular identifiers were used in preparing the TCRbeta library. TCRdb re-analysed the PCR reads in MiXCR, keeping a single row per CDR3 protein. The sample holds approximately 500,000 distinct CDR3 sequences; under 12% are singletons and the top ten take 2% to 2.5%. The sample was PBMCs, taken before TCRalphabeta/CD19-depleted stem cell transplant. Receptors originate from a child younger than 10 with inherited bone marrow failure, due to receive a stem cell transplant.

This clonotype was counted ten times or more. The chain has TRBV6-1 and TRBJ2-1; possible D gene TRBD1, 8 bases. The CDR3 has 16 amino acids. Per germline, CDR1 MNHNS and CDR2 SASEGT. With 6 bases removed from V and 4 bases from J, the gap between germline ends came to 19 bases. The CDR3 loop reads CASSLQTGEGYNEQFF. As DNA, the CDR3 is TGTGCCAGCAGCCTACAGACAGGGGAGGGTTACAATGAGCAGTTCTTC.

The sample holds many counts of this clonotype. The V and J genes are TRBV6-5 and TRBJ2-3, with D possibly matching TRBD2 (6 bases). Trimming left V 6 bases short and J 4 bases short, with 8 bases between. The CDR3 has 12 residues. Per germline, CDR1 MNHEY and CDR2 SVGAGI. CDR3 amino acids: CASRSGADTQYF. As DNA, the CDR3 is TGTGCCAGCAGGTCGGGGGCAGATACGCAGTATTTT.

This clonotype has ten or more counts. The V gene is TRBV4-3, the J gene TRBJ1-1, with D possibly TRBD1 on 5 matching bases. Germline CDR1 reads LGHNA; CDR2 reads YSLEER. Trimming took off 1 base at V and 4 bases at J, with 10 bases between the two ends. CDR3 length: 14 residues. The CDR3 nucleotides are TGCGCCAGCAGCCAAGGGCAGGGAGGCACTGAAGCTTTCTTT. It codes for CASSQGQGGTEAFF.

In the case of this clonotype: A read error may explain this, as a much larger clone is one base away. This chain connects TRBV9 to TRBJ2-7, with 10 bases identical to TRBD1. This CDR3 region has 18 residues. Germline assignment: CDR1 SGDLS and CDR2 YYNGEE. The CDR3 spells CASSVAAYPTGGGYEQSF. In DNA, the CDR3 is TGTGCCAGCAGCGTAGCTGCCTACCCGACAGGGGGCGGGTACGAGCAGTCCTTC.

This clonotype was picked up many times. The chain combines TRBV7-9 with TRBJ1-2; the match to TRBD1 covers 8 bases. Germline trimming cut 4 bases from V and 1 base from J; bases unmatched to any gene: 8. CDR1 is SEHNR and CDR2 is FQNEAQ in the germline V gene (reference sequence). CDR3 length: 16 residues. CDR3 protein: CASSSLPGGRNYGYTF. The CDR3 bases are TGTGCCAGCAGCTCACTACCAGGGGGCCGTAACTATGGCTACACCTTC.

In nucleotides, the CDR3 is TGCAGCGTCCTACAGGAAAGCTACGAGCAGTACTTC. It yields the protein CSVLQESYEQYF. The chain employs TRBV29-1 and TRBJ2-7; TRBD1 is a possible D gene (5 bases). The germline V and J ends were trimmed by 6 bases and 3 bases, with 12 bases remaining between them. Germline loops: CDR1 SQVTM, CDR2 ANQGSEA. The length of the CDR3 is 12 residues.

Notes on this clonotype: A much larger clone lies one base from this, so it may be a read error. The V call is TRBV12-3 or TRBV12-4, the J call TRBJ1-2, with 9 bases identical to TRBD1. This CDR3 is 17 amino acids long. V lost 5 bases, J lost 6 bases, and 16 bases stayed unmatched. CDR3: CASSPLTDRGSEDGYTF. The CDR3 nucleotides read TGTGCCAGCAGTCCCCTTACGGACAGGGGTTCTGAGGATGGCTACACCTTC.

This clonotype was detected many times. The chain is built from TRBV10-3 and TRBJ2-7; D ambiguous. The CDR3 has 15 residues. Between the trimmed V and J ends, which lost 0 bases and 3 bases, there was a span of 12 bases. The germline gives CDR1 ENHRY, CDR2 SYGVKD. The CDR3 reads CAISESETTYYEQYF. The CDR3, as DNA: TGTGCCATCAGTGAGTCGGAAACAACCTACTACGAGCAGTACTTC.

The chain links TRBV19 to TRBJ2-7; D is perhaps TRBD2 (5 bases). CDR3 length equals 12 residues. Deletions cut 3 bases from V and 5 bases from J, with 8 bases between. The germline V gene encodes CDR1 LNHDA and CDR2 SQIVND (reference sequence). As DNA, the CDR3 is TGTGCCAGTAGTATCAGGCGGGACGAGCAGTACTTC. Translation: CASSIRRDEQYF.

The sample holds many counts of this clonotype. The CDR3 loop reads CASSGDFEETQYF. CDR3 DNA: TGTGCCAGCAGCGGGGACTTTGAAGAGACCCAGTACTTC. The chain employs TRBV7-2 and TRBJ2-5; a possible D gene is TRBD2 (6 bases). Trimming shortened V by 5 bases and J by 3 bases, and 10 bases separated the two germline ends. CDR3 length: 13 amino acids. Germline V gene data show CDR1 as SGHTA and CDR2 as FQGNSA.

This clonotype showed up many times. V gene TRBV4-1 combines with J gene TRBJ1-2; no firm D call. The CDR3 runs 16 residues. With 1 base removed from V and 0 bases from J, the gap between germline ends came to 12 bases. The germline CDR1 and CDR2 sequences are MGHRA and YSYEKL. Here the CDR3 DNA reads TGCGCCAGCAGCCAAGGGTTCCAGTTGCCTAACTATGGCTACACCTTC. This sequence encodes CASSQGFQLPNYGYTF.

This clonotype was counted ten times or more. This chain joins TRBV7-9 and TRBJ2-5; the D is unclear. This CDR3 has 13 residues. V dropped 3 bases and J dropped 1 base, with 6 bases sitting between them. Germline V gene data show CDR1 as SEHNR and CDR2 as FQNEAQ (reference sequence). In DNA, the CDR3 is TGTGCCAGCAGCTTGAGTGTCCAAGAGACCCAGTACTTC. Translated: CASSLSVQETQYF.

The CDR3 spells CASSQVFGVAANEQYF. CDR3 sequence (DNA): TGCGCCAGCAGCCAAGTCTTTGGGGTAGCAGCGAACGAGCAGTACTTC. This rearrangement joins TRBV4-1 to TRBJ2-7; D unresolved. The CDR3 runs to 16 residues. Germline CDR1 reads MGHRA; CDR2 reads YSYEKL. The V gene lost 1 base and the J gene lost 5 bases, with 18 bases spanning the gap.

This clonotype was detected only a few times. The rearrangement joins TRBV28 to TRBJ2-7; D possibly corresponds to TRBD2 (6 bases). Germline values: CDR1 MDHEN, CDR2 SYDVKM. The CDR3 runs 14 residues. Trimming pared 6 bases from V and 6 bases from J, leaving 18 bases between. The DNA for the CDR3 is TGTGCCAGCAGCGGACGGGGAGGTGTACGCGAGCAGTACTTC. Protein sequence: CASSGRGGVREQYF.

This clonotype was observed at least ten times. The chain employs TRBV30 and TRBJ2-7; D may be TRBD1 (5 bases). The length of the CDR3 is 13 residues. CDR1 is GTSNPN, CDR2 SVGIG, per germline (reference sequence). Trimming removed 1 base at V and 3 bases at J, with 10 bases between. CDR3: CAWSETAYYEQYF. The CDR3 DNA follows: TGTGCCTGGAGTGAGACAGCTTACTACGAGCAGTACTTC.

The genes are TRBV5-1 and TRBJ2-7; TRBD2 matches 8 bases. Germline V gene lookup returns CDR1 SGHRS and CDR2 YFSETQ. V gave up 0 bases and J gave up 4 bases; unmatched junction bases: 6. The CDR3 runs to 15 residues. The CDR3 reads CASSLDGREVYEQYF. The CDR3 DNA follows: TGCGCCAGCAGCTTGGATGGGCGGGAGGTGTACGAGCAGTACTTC.

This clonotype was counted ten times or more. A single base separates this from a much larger clone, so it may be a read error. This chain links TRBV7-9 with TRBJ2-1, with a weak D call TRBD1 (5 bases). V lost 0 bases, J lost 8 bases, and 5 bases lay in between. The CDR3 length is 12 residues. Germline CDR1 is SEHNR and CDR2 is FQNEAQ (reference sequence). CDR3 DNA sequence: TGTGCCAGCAGCTTAGCGGGGCATGAGCAGTTCTTC. Its protein is CASSLAGHEQFF.

This clonotype was counted at least ten times. The chain is built from TRBV18 and TRBJ2-5; D not resolved. The V end lost 7 bases, the J end lost 1 base, and 16 bases lay between the germline ends. This CDR3 region has 15 residues. The germline CDR1 and CDR2 sequences are KGHSH and LQKENI. The CDR3 coding sequence is TGTGCCAGCTTGCTCCGGTATCGGGTCCAAGAGACCCAGTACTTC. It specifies CASLLRYRVQETQYF. Variable domain in full (rest from reference TRBV18 and TRBJ2-5): NAGVMQNPRHLVRRRGQEARLRCSPMKGHSHVYWYRQLPEEGLKFMVYLQKENIIDESGMPKERFSAEFPKEGPSILRIQQVVRGDSAAYFCASLLRYRVQETQYFGPGTRLLVL.

In this sample, this clonotype turned up many times. The chain uses TRBV7-9 and TRBJ2-1; 7 nucleotides agree with TRBD2. The CDR3 consists of 14 residues. V lost 3 bases and J lost 8; bases outside the gene matches: 7. Germline V CDR1 and CDR2: SEHNR, FQNEAQ (reference sequence). The CDR3 spells CASSFNAGEDEQFF. The CDR3 DNA is TGTGCCAGCAGCTTCAACGCGGGAGAGGATGAGCAGTTCTTC.

This clonotype was seen ten or more times. The CDR3 loop is CASSPRSGTRYNEQFF. CDR3 nucleotides: TGTGCCAGCAGTCCTCGTAGCGGTACGAGGTACAATGAGCAGTTCTTC. The chain is built from TRBV12-3 or TRBV12-4 and TRBJ2-1; D perhaps matches TRBD2 (6 bases). Between the trimmed V and J ends, which lost 5 bases and 4 bases, there was a span of 18 bases. The length of the CDR3 is 16 residues.

This clonotype has just a few counts. V and J are TRBV24-1 and TRBJ2-1; D gene ambiguous. CDR3 length: 16 residues. V was shortened by 2 bases and J by 6 bases, with 16 bases between the two germline ends. The germline V gene has CDR1 KGHDR and CDR2 SFDVKD. In DNA, the CDR3 is TGTGCCACCAGTGATTCGTACCTCTCCGGCGCCAATGAGCAGTTCTTC. This codes for CATSDSYLSGANEQFF.

This clonotype showed up many times. The chain employs TRBV15 and TRBJ2-1, with a weak D call TRBD2 (5 bases). The CDR3 is 12 residues long. Germline assignment: CDR1 LNHNV and CDR2 YYDKDF (reference sequence). V lost 1 base, J lost 9 bases, and 7 bases lay in between. The CDR3 region is CATSRAAGEQFF. The CDR3 bases are TGTGCCACCAGCAGAGCGGCGGGTGAGCAGTTCTTC.

This clonotype was picked up many times. The chain has TRBV5-1 and TRBJ2-3; 8 positions agree with TRBD2. Losses at the gene ends were 4 bases for V and 5 bases for J; bases not matched to a gene: 3. Germline values: CDR1 SGHRS, CDR2 YFSETQ. The CDR3 is made up of 13 amino acids. The CDR3 DNA sequence: TGCGCCAGCAGCCCCGCGGGAGGAGATACGCAGTATTTT. Translated, it gives CASSPAGGDTQYF.

This chain uses TRBV15 with TRBJ2-1; 9 positions match TRBD2. Germline V CDR1 and CDR2: LNHNV, YYDKDF (reference sequence). The CDR3 consists of 15 residues. V shed 10 bases and J 6 bases; nucleotides not matched to a gene: 13. The CDR3 DNA sequence: TGTGCCAGCGCCCTTACTGGCGGGAGGGCCAATGAGCAGTTCTTC. Protein: CASALTGGRANEQFF.

This clonotype has ten or more counts. The J gene is TRBJ1-2, the V gene TRBV3-1, with D maybe TRBD1 (6 bases). This CDR3 has 16 residues. V gave up 4 bases and J gave up 1 base, with 16 bases separating them. Germline V lookup: CDR1 LGHDT, CDR2 YNNKEL (reference sequence). CDR3 in DNA: TGTGCCAGCAGCCGAAAACCGGGACATCTTAACTATGGCTACACCTTC. It is translated as CASSRKPGHLNYGYTF.

This clonotype has a count of ten or more. The V gene is TRBV12-3 or TRBV12-4, the J gene TRBJ1-3; D is ambiguous. V was shortened by 2 bases and J by 0 bases, with 8 bases between the two germline ends. The CDR3 has 15 residues. The CDR3 reads CASSLRPISGNTIYF. The CDR3 DNA is TGTGCCAGCAGTTTAAGACCAATCTCTGGAAACACCATATATTTT.

This sequence joins TRBV28 and TRBJ2-2; TRBD1 aligns across 10 bases. The CDR3 spans 18 residues. Trimming cost V 2 bases and J 4 bases; bases outside gene matches: 10. Germline loops: CDR1 MDHEN, CDR2 SYDVKM. CDR3: CASSLDLDRGQRTGELFF. The CDR3 nucleotides read TGTGCCAGCAGTTTAGACCTTGACAGGGGGCAACGCACCGGGGAGCTGTTTTTT.

This clonotype has a count of ten or more. The V call is TRBV7-9, the J call TRBJ1-3; possibly TRBD1 for D (5 bases). Trimming removed 5 bases at V and 0 bases at J, with 20 bases between. Germline assignment: CDR1 SEHNR and CDR2 FQNEAQ (reference sequence). The CDR3 consists of 18 residues. CDR3 in DNA: TGTGCCAGCAGCCCGCCGGGGCAGCCGCCGGGCTCTGGAAACACCATATATTTT. It translates to CASSPPGQPPGSGNTIYF.

At least ten counts were recorded for this clonotype. This sequence joins TRBV6-1 and TRBJ2-2; the match to TRBD2 covers 11 bases. Germline loops: CDR1 MNHNS, CDR2 SASEGT. The CDR3 contains 15 residues. J gave up 1 base and V 6 bases, and 1 base lay outside the gene matches. The chain's CDR3 is CASRGLAENTGELFF. For the CDR3, the DNA is TGTGCCAGCAGGGGACTAGCGGAGAACACCGGGGAGCTGTTTTTT.

This clonotype came up many times. The V call is TRBV6-1, the J call TRBJ2-7; 10 bases align to TRBD2. The CDR3 runs 15 residues. J lost 3 bases, V lost 5 bases, and 7 bases had no gene match. The germline V gene encodes CDR1 MNHNS and CDR2 SASEGT. CDR3 region: CASSPLAGALYEQYF. As DNA, the CDR3 is TGTGCCAGCAGTCCCCTAGCGGGAGCCCTCTACGAGCAGTACTTC.

This clonotype was seen ten or more times. V and J are TRBV4-3 and TRBJ2-1; the D call may be TRBD1 or TRBD2 (6 bases each). This CDR3 has 15 residues. Germline values: CDR1 LGHNA, CDR2 YSLEER. The V and J ends lost 1 base and 6 bases respectively, with 13 bases between them. The DNA for the CDR3 is TGCGCCAGCAGCCAAGCTTTCAGGGGAGGCAATGAGCAGTTCTTC. This translates into CASSQAFRGGNEQFF.

The chain is built from TRBV5-7 and TRBJ2-7; perhaps TRBD2 as D (6 bases). TRBV5-7 counts as an open reading frame of uncertain function. Between the trimmed V and J ends, which lost 4 bases and 6 bases, there was a span of 11 bases. This CDR3 spans 12 amino acids. CDR3 protein: CASSPGELEQYF. In DNA form, the CDR3 reads TGTGCCAGCAGCCCGGGGGAACTCGAGCAGTACTTC.